This T cell receptor beta chain was obtained from a study of vaccination and CD4 T cells after COVID-19. The study's findings and limits: Spike mono-reactivity held for 304 of 307 vaccine-specific clones in convalescent patients.

The treatment: approximately nine-day PBMC culture with coronavirus spike peptide pools or control peptides (ViraFEST assay). ViraFEST used peptide pools to expand antigen-specific T cells before TCR sequencing. This clonotype was seen a few times. Antigen specificity is unknown. Researchers used the Oncomine TCR Beta short-read assay to sequence DNA from cultured CD4+ T cells. TCRdb ran MiXCR on the PCR reads and lists one entry per CDR3 protein. The table has about 15,000 distinct CDR3 sequences, 51% seen once. The CDR3 length is 14 residues. From germline, CDR1 is LNHDA and CDR2 SQIVND (reference sequence). V shed 6 bases and J 8 bases; nucleotides not matched to a gene: 10.

The V gene is TRBV19, the J gene TRBJ2-1; 7 bases fit TRBD2. Material: CD4+ T cells from blood, cultured in vitro. The sequence came from a human donor who had recovered from COVID-19. The DNA of the CDR3 is TGTGCCAGTAGCCCTCGGACTAGTGGATATGAGCAGTTCTTC. Protein: CASSPRTSGYEQFF.